This T cell receptor beta chain was sequenced during a study of T cell changes during pregnancy in multiple sclerosis. This clone was seen only once. Libraries were prepared by immunoSEQ multiplex PCR; TCRdb keeps only in-frame clonotypes and omits some of them. The sample lists under 80,000 clones, approximately 86% seen once, with about 1.7% in the top ten. Germline CDR1 and CDR2: SEHNR and FQNEAQ (reference sequence). V dropped 6 bases and J dropped 5; count of bases not matched to a gene: 7. The CDR3 has 14 amino acids. The specimen comprised peripheral blood, sampled in the first trimester of pregnancy. This TCR derives from a female donor with multiple sclerosis, enrolled in a pregnancy study. This rearrangement joins TRBV7-9 to TRBJ1-2, with 9 bases fitting TRBD1. The CDR3 loop reads CASSRDRGKYGYTF. The CDR3 nucleotides are TGTGCCAGCAGTCGTGACAGGGGGAAGTATGGCTACACCTTC.